This T cell receptor beta chain is from a study of cytomegalovirus exposure and HLA in healthy donors (dated by TCRdb to about 2017). Regarding the study in general: According to an earlier analysis of around 600 of the donors, about 179 million T cells yielded roughly 110 million unique TCR beta sequences and approximately 300 Gb of sequence data. An early release covering roughly 600 HLA-typed donors comprised 250 to 350 gigabases of sequencing data and roughly 85 million unique TCR sequences. Among the roughly 400 genotyped donors, 81% belonged to the genetic ancestry cluster associated with self-reported Caucasian donors. The study was designed to test whether signatures of past pathogen exposure could be identified by cataloging public T cell receptors. Using immunosequencing, the study profiled T cell repertoires from fewer than 850 subjects and related those repertoires to cytomegalovirus serostatus. Along with the roughly 700-subject first cohort, a separate validation cohort of roughly 110 different subjects was used. The study combined high-throughput TCR immunosequencing, statistical association of individual TCRs with disease status, and machine learning to predict cytomegalovirus infection status. A later analysis re-examined previously published TCR beta repertoires from roughly 650 donors and added high-resolution HLA genotyping to investigate patterns of TCR occurrence. In the later analysis, no new phenotypic data were used to find candidate immune exposures; instead, reliance was placed on TCR beta sequences and their occurrence across donors. To decide whether each TCR beta V gene segment behaved as functional or pseudogenic, an earlier analysis of several hundred of the donors relied on high-throughput TCR beta sequencing. Donor age, sex, ethnicity and CMV serostatus were compiled together with the repertoire data. A later genetic analysis took genome-wide SNP genotypes for about 55% of the 666 donors and used that subset as a discovery cohort. Every discovery cohort repertoire had been produced on one sequencing platform. HLA typing covered class I and class II loci at four-digit resolution. The number of typed donors differed by locus: about 620-640 for A, B, C, DRB1 and DQB1; 500 to 550 for DQA1; 606 for DPA1; and about 450 for DPB1. Roughly five DR-DQ haplotypes were handled as single units for association and clustering, since linkage in the cohort was strong. Across approximately 400 genotyped donors of the cohort, an average of 235,054 unique TCR beta nucleotide sequences per donor were sequenced, and approximately 17% of those sequences were non-productive.

Trimming accounts for 4 bases at V and 6 bases at J, while the number of junction bases matched to no gene is 13. The germline V gene sets CDR1 to KGHSH and CDR2 to LQKENI. From cysteine to phenylalanine, the CDR3 is 16 amino acids long. The sequence is cut down to CDR3 DNA, 48 bases in frame from base 1. The library was made by the immunoSEQ multiplex PCR assay. For the multiplex PCR, a mixture combining 60 forward primers for TCR Vbeta segments and 13 reverse primers for TCR Jbeta segments was used. Amplification of the CDR3 region of rearranged TCR beta genes was performed with a multiplex PCR assay on genomic DNA. The amplified TCR beta libraries were sequenced on the Illumina HiSeq System as 87-base-pair reads. As for the original processing: In a later analysis, some 80 million unique TCR beta chains were counted across the 500 to 700 repertoires, and roughly 9.9 million of these chains were shared by at least two donors. To remove PCR and sequencing errors, raw reads were error-corrected and collapsed into unique sequences using a nearest-neighbor algorithm that merged closely related sequences. Alignment of CDR3 sequences to IMGT reference sequences was used to assign V, D and J gene segments. For a sequence to be retained, a match of at least six nucleotides to both a V gene segment and a J gene segment was required. A rearrangement was called productive if the CDR3 had no stop codons and remained in frame with V and J, and every other rearrangement was called non-productive. CDR3 was defined according to IMGT convention as the region running from the second conserved V-encoded cysteine to the conserved J-encoded phenylalanine. In an earlier analysis of just under 600 of the donors, sequences lacking an unambiguous match to a single V gene segment were excluded. In an earlier analysis of almost 600 of the donors, a V segment was called functional when productive rearrangements were above 56.7%, and segregating when the standard deviation between donors exceeded 5%. To diagnose cytomegalovirus status from the catalog of TCR beta chain sequences, a statistical classification framework was built. In a later analysis, V and J genes were assigned by comparing TCR nucleotide sequences against IMGT/GENE-DB human TR gene sequences. A later analysis assigned CDR3 sequences and most-parsimonious VDJ recombination scenarios with the TCRdist pipeline. In a later analysis, every TCR beta chain was defined by the combination of its CDR3 amino acid sequence and its V-gene family, and reads without a unique V-gene family were dropped. In a later analysis, approximately 590 highly shared, low-generation-probability nucleotide sequences were removed to address suspected cross-contamination and a sequencing artifact. A later analysis calculated a clonal expansion index for each public chain from normalized within-repertoire ranks of inferred template counts. Generation probabilities in a later analysis came from a VDJ recombination model fitted to out-of-frame rearrangements, and those results were checked against IGoR. Hypergeometric tests were used in a later analysis to score TCR-TCR, TCR-HLA and TCR-CMV co-occurrence, with a repertoire-size bias correction applied to the TCR pairs. To estimate false discovery rates, a later analysis permuted the HLA or CMV assignments 20 times. In a later analysis, co-occurring TCRs were grouped with DBSCAN, and TCRdist sequence similarity was added when clustering was performed within HLA-allele-positive subsets. For co-occurrence clustering, repertoires with fewer than 30,000 or more than 120,000 public chains were excluded, along with 5 or 6 repertoires with anomalous nucleotide sharing. TCRdb carries this immuneACCESS record with in-frame sequences only. Its versions omit some clonotypes, under half of them owing to an unresolved V gene in the studies checked, with the rest unexplained. That table gives V, J and clone size, and the DNA gave D and trimming. Here the sample has 150,000 to 200,000 clones; 65% to 70% occur a single time. The ten largest clones take up around 4.5% of the sample.

With regard to this clone: Its specific antigen is unknown. Nothing much larger sits one base from this clone, and base qualities are not available.

The research as a whole found: The cohort was sequenced for TCR beta chains only, and without alpha or paired-chain data the features that could be detected were limited. A later analysis found that most CMV-associated TCR beta chains appeared HLA-restricted, with HLA associations seemingly driven largely by CMV exposure. Some IMGT-functional V segments, including TRBV6-2 and TRBV6-3, could not be distinguished by the 87-base-pair reads and were therefore excluded. Immune exposure information for the cohort was limited to CMV serostatus. Linkage disequilibrium might explain the correlated functional status among segregating V segments, but an unknown experimental factor could not be excluded. A further reported finding was that TCR beta sequences accurately predicted the HLA-A and HLA-B alleles for most subjects in the first cohort. Across donors, most TCR sequences were observed very rarely, whereas some public TCRs were present in many individuals. A later analysis reported that several top co-occurrence clusters appeared linked to parvovirus B19, influenza, CMV and Epstein-Barr virus. A later analysis found that TCR association rates varied across HLA loci, with DRB1 alleles showing the most associated TCRs and HLA-C alleles the fewest. A group of highly shared sequence variants was considered likely to be a technical artifact of the sequencing pipeline. The authors suggested that the approach could potentially be generalized to other disease states and immunological phenotypes. In the study, around 150 TCR beta chains were listed as associated with cytomegalovirus. About 15 rarely observed V segments, including chromosome 9 orphons, were excluded from the earlier analysis of several hundred of the donors because counts were too low. Compared with the 666-donor mean, donors in an Asian-associated ancestry cluster had fewer N-insertions in productive TCRs, according to a later genetic analysis. V-gene and J-gene trimming of TCR beta chains was associated with a missense DCLRE1C variant in a later genetic analysis, and the association was replicated in an independent cohort. The classifier was reported to diagnose cytomegalovirus status with high specificity and sensitivity in both the original cohort and the validation cohort. Roughly uniform sequencing depth across donors was assumed in presence/absence analyses, although this assumption may not hold. In an earlier analysis of about 600 of the donors, most TCR beta V segments appeared in productive rearrangements about 90% or about 30% of the time, broadly matching IMGT annotations. In vitro tests confirmed that a few of the cytomegalovirus-associated TCR beta chains recognize cytomegalovirus antigens. In a later analysis, 16,951 TCR beta sequences were associated with specific HLA alleles at a false discovery rate of 0.05. Assigning TCR associations to individual alleles was difficult when HLA alleles, especially DR and DQ, strongly co-occurred. Because some donors lacked HLA typing at each locus, the association tests relied only on the typed subset. Compared with equally common non-associated chains, HLA-associated TCR beta chains in a later analysis were more clonally expanded and had lower generation probabilities.

The cohort consisted of 650 to 700 healthy bone marrow donors. At the time of sampling, every cohort member was nominally healthy, though immune exposures that went unrecorded were likely present. The donor tested CMV seropositive, placing the donor among the 310 or so seropositive members of the cohort. A peripheral blood sample was provided by each donor, and peripheral blood mononuclear cells were used for TCR beta sequencing. Genomic DNA extraction from the blood cell samples was performed with the Qiagen DNeasy Blood Extraction Kit. The V and J segments used are TRBV18 and TRBJ2-3; 7 central bases correspond to TRBD1. Sequencing was performed on PBMCs. The TCR originated in a woman aged 18-35 years in good health and CMV-seropositive. The DNA sequence is given as TGTGCCAGCTCACGACGGACAGGCGGCCAGGATGATACGCAGTATTTT. It is translated as CASSRRTGGQDDTQYF.